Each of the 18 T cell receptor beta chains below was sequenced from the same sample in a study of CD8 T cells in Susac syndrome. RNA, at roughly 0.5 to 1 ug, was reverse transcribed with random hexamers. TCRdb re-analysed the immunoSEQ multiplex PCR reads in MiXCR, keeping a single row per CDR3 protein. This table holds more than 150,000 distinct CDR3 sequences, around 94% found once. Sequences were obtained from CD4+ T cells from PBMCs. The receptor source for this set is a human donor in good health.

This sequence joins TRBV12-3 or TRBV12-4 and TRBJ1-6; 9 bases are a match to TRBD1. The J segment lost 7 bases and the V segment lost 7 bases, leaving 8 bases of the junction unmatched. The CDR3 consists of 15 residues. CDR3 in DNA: TGTGCCAGCACCCCAACAGGGGGCGGAAATTCACCCCTCCACTTT. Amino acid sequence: CASTPTGGGNSPLHF.

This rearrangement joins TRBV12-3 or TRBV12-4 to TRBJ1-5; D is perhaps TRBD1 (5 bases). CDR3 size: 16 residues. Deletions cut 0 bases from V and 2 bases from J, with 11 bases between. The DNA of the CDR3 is TGTGCCAGCAGTTTAGCGGGGACCCCGGGCAATCAGCCCCAGCATTTT. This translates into CASSLAGTPGNQPQHF.

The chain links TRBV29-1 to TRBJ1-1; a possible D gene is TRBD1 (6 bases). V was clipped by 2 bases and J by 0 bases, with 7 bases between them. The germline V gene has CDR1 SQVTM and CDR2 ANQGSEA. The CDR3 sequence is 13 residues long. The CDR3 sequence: CSVETGMNTEAFF. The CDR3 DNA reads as TGCAGCGTTGAAACAGGGATGAACACTGAAGCTTTCTTT.

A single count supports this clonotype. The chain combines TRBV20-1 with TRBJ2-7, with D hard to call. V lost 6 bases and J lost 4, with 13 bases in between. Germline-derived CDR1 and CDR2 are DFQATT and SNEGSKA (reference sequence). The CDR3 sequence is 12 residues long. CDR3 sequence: CSASLLRYEQYF. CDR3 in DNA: TGCAGTGCCAGTTTACTACGGTACGAGCAGTACTTC.

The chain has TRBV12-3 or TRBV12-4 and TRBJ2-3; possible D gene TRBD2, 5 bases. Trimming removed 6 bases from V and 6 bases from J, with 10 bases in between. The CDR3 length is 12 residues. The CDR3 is CASSGLSDTQYF. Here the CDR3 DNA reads TGTGCCAGCAGCGGACTTTCGGATACGCAGTATTTT.

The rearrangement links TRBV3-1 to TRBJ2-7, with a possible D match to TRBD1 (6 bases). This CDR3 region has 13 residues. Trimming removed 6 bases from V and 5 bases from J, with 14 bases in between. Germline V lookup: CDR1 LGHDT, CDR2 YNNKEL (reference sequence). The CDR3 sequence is CASSPTGRHEQYF. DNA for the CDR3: TGTGCCAGCAGTCCAACAGGGCGGCACGAGCAGTACTTC.

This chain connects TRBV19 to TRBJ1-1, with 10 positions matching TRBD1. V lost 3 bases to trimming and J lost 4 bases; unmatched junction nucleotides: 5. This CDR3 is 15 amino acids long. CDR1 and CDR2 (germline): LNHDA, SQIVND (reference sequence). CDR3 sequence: CASSIEGQGGTEAFF. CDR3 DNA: TGTGCCAGTAGTATCGAAGGACAGGGGGGCACTGAAGCTTTCTTT.

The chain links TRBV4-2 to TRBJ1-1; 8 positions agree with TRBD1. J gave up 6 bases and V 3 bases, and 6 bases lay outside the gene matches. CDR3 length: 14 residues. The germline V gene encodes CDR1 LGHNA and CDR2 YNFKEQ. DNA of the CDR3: TGTGCCAGCAGCCAGGACAGGGATGGACCTGAAGCTTTCTTT. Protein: CASSQDRDGPEAFF.

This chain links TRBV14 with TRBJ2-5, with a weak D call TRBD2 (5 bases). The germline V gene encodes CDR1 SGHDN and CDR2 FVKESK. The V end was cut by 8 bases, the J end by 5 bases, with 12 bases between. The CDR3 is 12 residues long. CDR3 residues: CASSHRGETQYF. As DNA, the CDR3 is TGTGCCAGCTCACACAGAGGGGAGACCCAGTACTTC.

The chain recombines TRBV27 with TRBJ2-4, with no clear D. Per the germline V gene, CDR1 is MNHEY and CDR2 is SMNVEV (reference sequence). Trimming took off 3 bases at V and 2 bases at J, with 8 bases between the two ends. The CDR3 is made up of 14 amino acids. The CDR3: CASSLQSSKNIQYF. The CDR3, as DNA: TGTGCCAGCAGTTTGCAGTCCTCCAAAAACATTCAGTACTTC.

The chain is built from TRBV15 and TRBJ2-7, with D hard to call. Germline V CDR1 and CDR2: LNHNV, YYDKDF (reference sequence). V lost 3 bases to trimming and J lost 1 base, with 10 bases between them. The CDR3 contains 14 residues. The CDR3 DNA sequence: TGTGCCACCAGCAGTAGACGGTCGTCCTACGAGCAGTACTTC. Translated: CATSSRRSSYEQYF.

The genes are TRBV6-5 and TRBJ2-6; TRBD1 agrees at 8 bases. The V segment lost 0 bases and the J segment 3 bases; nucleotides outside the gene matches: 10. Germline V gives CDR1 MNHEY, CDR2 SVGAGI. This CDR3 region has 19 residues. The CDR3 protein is CASSYSWAGGAIGANVLTF. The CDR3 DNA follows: TGTGCCAGCAGTTACTCCTGGGCAGGGGGCGCAATTGGGGCCAACGTCCTGACTTTC.

For the CDR3, the DNA is TGCAGTGCTAGAGATAGGGTGAGAGGGCAGGCCAATCAGCCCCAGCATTTT. Its protein is CSARDRVRGQANQPQHF. V and J are TRBV20-1 and TRBJ1-5, with D unclear. V lost 0 bases, J lost 3 bases, and 18 bases lay in between. In germline, CDR1 is DFQATT, CDR2 SNEGSKA (reference sequence). The CDR3 has 17 amino acids.

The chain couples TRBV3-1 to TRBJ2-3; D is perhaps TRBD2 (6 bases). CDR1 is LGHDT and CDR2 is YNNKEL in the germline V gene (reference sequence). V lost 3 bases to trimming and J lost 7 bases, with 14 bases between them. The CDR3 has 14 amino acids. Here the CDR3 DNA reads TGTGCCAGCAGCCATATAGACGGGAGAAATACGCAGTATTTT. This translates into CASSHIDGRNTQYF.

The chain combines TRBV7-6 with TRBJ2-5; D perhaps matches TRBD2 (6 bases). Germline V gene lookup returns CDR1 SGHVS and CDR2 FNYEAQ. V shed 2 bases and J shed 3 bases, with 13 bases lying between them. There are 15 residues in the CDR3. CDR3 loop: CASSLLSPGEETQYF. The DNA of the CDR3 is TGTGCCAGCAGCTTATTATCCCCGGGGGAAGAGACCCAGTACTTC. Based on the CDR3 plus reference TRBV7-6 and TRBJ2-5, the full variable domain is GAGVSQSPRYKVTKRGQDVALRCDPISGHVSLYWYRQALGQGPEFLTYFNYEAQQDKSGLPNDRFSAERPEGSISTLTIQRTEQRDSAMYRCASSLLSPGEETQYFGPGTRLLVL.

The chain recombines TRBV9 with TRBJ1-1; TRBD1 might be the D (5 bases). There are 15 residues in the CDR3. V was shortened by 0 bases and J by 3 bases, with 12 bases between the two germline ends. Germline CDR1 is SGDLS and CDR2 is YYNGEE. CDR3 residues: CASSVEGREDTEAFF. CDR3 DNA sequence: TGTGCCAGCAGCGTAGAGGGCAGGGAGGACACTGAAGCTTTCTTT.

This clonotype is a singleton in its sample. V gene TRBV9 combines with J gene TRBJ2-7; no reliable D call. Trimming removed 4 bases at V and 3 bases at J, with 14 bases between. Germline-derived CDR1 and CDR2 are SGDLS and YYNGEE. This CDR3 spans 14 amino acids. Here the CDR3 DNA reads TGTGCCAGCAGCATAAGTTCGGGTGACTACGAGCAGTACTTC. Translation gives CASSISSGDYEQYF.

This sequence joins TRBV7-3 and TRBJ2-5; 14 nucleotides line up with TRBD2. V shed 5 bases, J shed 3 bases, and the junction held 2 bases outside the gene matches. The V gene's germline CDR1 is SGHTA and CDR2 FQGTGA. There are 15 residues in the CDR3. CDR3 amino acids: CASSAGLAGEETQYF. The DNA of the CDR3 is TGTGCCAGCAGCGCGGGACTAGCGGGGGAAGAGACCCAGTACTTC.